In this sample, the clone carrying this T cell receptor (beta chain) turned up many times. Its antigen is still unknown. Thyroid surgery had not been preceded by any treatment in any patient. V lost 4 bases, J lost 8 bases, and 18 bases lay in between. The CDR3 is 15 amino acids. The germline gives CDR1 PRHDT, CDR2 FYEKMQ (reference sequence). TCRdb reanalyzed the PCR reads via MiXCR. The sample includes approximately 74,000 clones, 14% of them seen just once. The sample belongs to a study of metastatic and nonmetastatic thyroid tumors. The study's findings and limits: Compared with benign nodules, malignant thyroid tumors were reported to have significantly higher TCR beta diversity in both blood and tumor.

The gene calls are TRBV13 and TRBJ2-1; TRBD2 is a possible D gene (6 bases). The TCR originated in a male donor with papillary thyroid cancer or a benign thyroid nodule (not recorded which). Some clones in this sample may be carry-over from other donors' samples. Material for sequencing was blood. CDR3 in DNA: TGTGCCAGCAGCTCCCGACCCGGGACTGGGGATGAGCAGTTCTTC. Amino acids: CASSSRPGTGDEQFF. Full variable domain (remainder filled in from reference TRBV13 and TRBJ2-1): AAGVIQSPRHLIKEKRETATLKCYPIPRHDTVYWYQQGPGQDPQFLISFYEKMQSDKGSIPDRFSAQQFSDYHSELNMSSLELGDSALYFCASSSRPGTGDEQFFGPGTRLTVL.